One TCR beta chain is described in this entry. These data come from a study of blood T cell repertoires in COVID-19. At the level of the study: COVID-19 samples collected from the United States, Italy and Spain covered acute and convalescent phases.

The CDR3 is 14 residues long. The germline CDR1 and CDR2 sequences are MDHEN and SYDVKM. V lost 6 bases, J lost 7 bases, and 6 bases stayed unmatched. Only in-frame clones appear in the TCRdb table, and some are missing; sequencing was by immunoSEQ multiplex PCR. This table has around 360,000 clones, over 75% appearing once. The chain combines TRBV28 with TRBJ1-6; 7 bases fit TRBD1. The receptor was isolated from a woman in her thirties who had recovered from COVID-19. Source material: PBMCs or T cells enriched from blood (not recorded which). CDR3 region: CASSPGQVNSPLHF. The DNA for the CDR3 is TGTGCCAGCAGCCCCGGACAGGTGAATTCACCCCTCCACTTT.